A single sample gave rise to the 30 T cell receptor beta chains below, sequenced in a study of molecular identifiers for immune sequencing clone quantification. A single record per CDR3 protein comes from TCRdb applying MiXCR to the PCR reads. The sample shows about half a million distinct CDR3 sequences, roughly 24% of them seen only once. Sequencing input: naive CD8+ T cells from blood, with Jurkat cell RNA spiked in. The subset denotes: FACS-sorted CD8+CD4-CCR7+CD45RA+ naive T cells. The receptors come from a human donor in good health. Some libraries in this study had Jurkat cell RNA spiked in.

A few counts support this clonotype. The chain links TRBV5-1 to TRBJ2-1; D is perhaps TRBD1 or TRBD2 (5 bases each). Germline values: CDR1 SGHRS, CDR2 YFSETQ. The V end was cut by 0 bases, the J end by 4 bases, with 14 bases between. The CDR3 is made up of 16 amino acids. CDR3 in DNA: TGCGCCAGCAGCTTGGCCCCCTGGGGGTCTTACAATGAGCAGTTCTTC. The encoded protein is CASSLAPWGSYNEQFF.

This chain uses TRBV19 with TRBJ2-7; 8 positions agree with TRBD1. Trimming removed 3 bases from V and 6 bases from J; junction bases left unmatched: 10. CDR3 size: 15 residues. From germline, CDR1 is LNHDA and CDR2 SQIVND (reference sequence). CDR3 coding DNA: TGTGCCAGTAGTATTCCTGACAGGGGACCGTTCGAGCAGTACTTC. Protein: CASSIPDRGPFEQYF.

The chain carries TRBV15 and TRBJ2-7; D is tentatively TRBD1 or TRBD2 (6 bases each). The V and J ends lost 0 bases and 6 bases respectively, with 15 bases between them. Germline CDR1 reads LNHNV; CDR2 reads YYDKDF (reference sequence). CDR3 length equals 15 residues. CDR3 region: CATSRDTNGGCEQYF. Written as DNA, the CDR3 is TGTGCCACCAGCAGAGATACCAACGGGGGCTGCGAGCAGTACTTC.

This clonotype occurred many times. This rearrangement joins TRBV4-1 to TRBJ2-3; D may be TRBD1 or TRBD2 (5 bases each). Trimming removed 3 bases at V and 0 bases at J, with 16 bases between. Per the germline V gene, CDR1 is MGHRA and CDR2 is YSYEKL. This CDR3 spans 17 amino acids. CDR3 loop: CASSHPGTQASTDTQYF. The CDR3 coding sequence is TGCGCCAGCAGCCATCCCGGGACGCAAGCTAGCACAGATACGCAGTATTTT.

For this clonotype: This may come from a read error, since a much larger clone is one base off. J is TRBJ2-6 and V is TRBV29-1; 8 positions match TRBD1. This CDR3 region has 18 residues. Germline values: CDR1 SQVTM, CDR2 ANQGSEA. CDR3 nucleotides: TGCTGCGTTGAAGGCGCAACAGGGGGTAGCTCTGGGGCCAACGTCCTGACTTTC. This codes for CCVEGATGGSSGANVLTF.

This clonotype was recorded many times. This chain links TRBV5-4 with TRBJ1-2; TRBD1 is a possible D gene (6 bases). The V end lost 0 bases, the J end lost 7 bases, and 13 bases lay between the germline ends. This CDR3 has 14 amino acids. Germline V lookup: CDR1 SGHNT, CDR2 YYREEE (reference sequence). CDR3 bases: TGTGCCAGCAGCTTGGACAGGGTCAGCGGTGGCTACACCTTC. Its translation is CASSLDRVSGGYTF. The full variable domain, rest sourced from reference TRBV5-4 and TRBJ1-2, is ETGVTQSPTHLIKTRGQQVTLRCSSQSGHNTVSWYQQALGQGPQFIFQYYREEENGRGNFPPRFSGLQFPNYSSELNVNALELDDSALYLCASSLDRVSGGYTFGSGTRLTVV.

In its sample, this clonotype was seen a few times. This chain connects TRBV2 to TRBJ2-7; D call uncertain. The CDR3 is 16 residues long. V was clipped by 4 bases and J by 0 bases, with 16 bases between them. Germline loops: CDR1 SNHLY, CDR2 FYNNEI. The CDR3 DNA sequence: TGTGCCAGCAGTGCCGAATCGACTCGATTCTCCTACGAGCAGTACTTC. Translated, it gives CASSAESTRFSYEQYF.

In this sample, this clonotype is medium-sized. The chain uses TRBV9 and TRBJ2-2, with D perhaps TRBD1 (5 bases). Germline loops: CDR1 SGDLS, CDR2 YYNGEE. The CDR3 totals 16 residues. V was cut by 3 bases and J by 5 bases, with 17 bases left in between. CDR3 sequence (DNA): TGTGCCAGCAGCGCTTTCGACAGTTACAATACCGGGGAGCTGTTTTTT. Its protein is CASSAFDSYNTGELFF. Drawing the rest from reference TRBV9 and TRBJ2-2, the complete variable domain is DSGVTQTPKHLITATGQRVTLRCSPRSGDLSVYWYQQSLDQGLQFLIQYYNGEERAKGNILERFSAQQFPDLHSELNLSSLELGDSALYFCASSAFDSYNTGELFFGEGSRLTVL.

This chain uses TRBV11-2 with TRBJ2-3; no clear D gene. Between the trimmed V and J ends, which lost 5 bases and 5 bases, there was a span of 11 bases. The CDR3 contains 13 residues. Looked up from germline, CDR1 is SGHAT and CDR2 is FQNNGV. The CDR3 sequence: CASSLLTIDTQYF. As DNA, the CDR3 is TGTGCCAGCAGCCTCCTGACCATAGATACGCAGTATTTT.

Comments on this clonotype: It may be a read error: a sequence one base away is much more abundant. The chain joins TRBV13 to TRBJ2-5; D perhaps matches TRBD1 (6 bases). This CDR3 contains 15 residues. Germline V lookup: CDR1 PRHDT, CDR2 FYEKMQ (reference sequence). Trimming left V 4 bases short and J 9 bases short, with 21 bases between. The CDR3 loop is CASSSMTGVTRPQYF. DNA of the CDR3: TGTGCCAGCAGCTCCATGACAGGAGTGACCCGGCCCCAGTACTTC.

In DNA form, the CDR3 reads TGCGCCAGCAGCCAAGAAAGGGACAGTTTCCAGCCCCAGCATTTT. As protein: CASSQERDSFQPQHF. The genes are TRBV4-3 and TRBJ1-5; 7 nucleotides match TRBD1. Unmatched junction bases numbered 6, after V lost 0 bases and J lost 7 bases. Germline lookup yields CDR1 LGHNA and CDR2 YSLEER. This CDR3 region has 15 residues.

This clonotype was detected a few times. This chain uses TRBV14 with TRBJ2-2, with TRBD2 matching over 7 bases. Germline V gives CDR1 SGHDN, CDR2 FVKESK. The ends lost 4 bases at V and 8 bases at J; junction bases unmatched: 1. CDR3 length equals 12 residues. The CDR3 sequence: CASSPGLGELFF. The CDR3 DNA sequence: TGTGCCAGCAGCCCGGGACTAGGGGAGCTGTTTTTT.

This clonotype was counted between two and nine times. This chain connects TRBV11-2 to TRBJ2-1; D tentatively reads TRBD1 or TRBD2 (6 bases each). The length of the CDR3 is 18 residues. Germline CDR1 is SGHAT and CDR2 is FQNNGV. Trimming pared 5 bases from V and 1 base from J, leaving 21 bases between. CDR3 DNA: TGTGCCAGCAGCCCCGGAGGGGCAGGGGCAATGTCCTACAATGAGCAGTTCTTC. Protein sequence: CASSPGGAGAMSYNEQFF.

This clonotype came up many times. The chain couples TRBV2 to TRBJ1-2, with D hard to call. Trimming left V 6 bases short and J 0 bases short, with 8 bases between. This CDR3 spans 13 amino acids. The V gene's germline CDR1 is SNHLY and CDR2 FYNNEI. The CDR3 protein is CASRDGANYGYTF. The CDR3 DNA reads as TGTGCCAGCAGGGACGGAGCTAACTATGGCTACACCTTC. Complete variable domain (other parts from reference TRBV2 and TRBJ1-2): EPEVTQTPSHQVTQMGQEVILRCVPISNHLYFYWYRQILGQKVEFLVSFYNNEISEKSEIFDDQFSVERPDGSNFTLKIRSTKLEDSAMYFCASRDGANYGYTFGSGTRLTVV.

The sample holds many counts of this clonotype. The chain uses TRBV7-2 and TRBJ2-3; D not resolved. This CDR3 region has 15 residues. Per the germline V gene, CDR1 is SGHTA and CDR2 is FQGNSA. Trimming took 1 base from V and 2 from J, leaving 10 bases between them. This chain's CDR3 is CASSLEAYLTDTQYF. DNA of the CDR3: TGTGCCAGCAGCTTAGAGGCATACCTCACAGATACGCAGTATTTT. Using reference TRBV7-2 and TRBJ2-3 for the parts outside the CDR3, the full variable domain is GAGVSQSPSNKVTEKGKDVELRCDPISGHTALYWYRQSLGQGLEFLIYFQGNSAPDKSGLPSDRFSAERTGGSVSTLTIQRTQQEDSAVYLCASSLEAYLTDTQYFGPGTRLTVL.

This clonotype was counted at least ten times. At one boundary the junction diverges from the germline segment, which might be a read error. This chain links TRBV20-1 with TRBJ1-1; a possible D gene is TRBD1 (6 bases). The germline V gene encodes CDR1 DFQATT and CDR2 SNEGSKA (reference sequence). The CDR3 totals 11 residues. Here the CDR3 reads CSARVSGQSHF. The CDR3 coding sequence is TGCAGTGCTAGAGTATCCGGACAGAGTCATTTT.

This clonotype was seen a handful of times. Because it lacks the conserved phenylalanine or tryptophan at the end, this CDR3 is likely a read error. CDR3 loop: CASSQEALGRDEQYS. As DNA, the CDR3 is TGTGCCAGCAGCCAAGAGGCTTTAGGTCGCGACGAGCAGTACTCC. The chain joins TRBV28 to TRBJ2-7; D unclear. The length of the CDR3 is 15 residues. CDR1 MDHEN and CDR2 SYDVKM come from the germline V gene. Trimming took 6 bases from V and 5 from J, leaving 20 bases between them.

Only one count was recorded for this clonotype. No conserved phenylalanine or tryptophan is present at the end of the CDR3, so a read error is the likely explanation. The J gene is TRBJ2-5, the V gene TRBV7-9; TRBD1 matches at 7 bases. The V gene end was trimmed by 5 bases and the J gene end by 5 bases; junction bases not matched to a gene: 11. The germline gives CDR1 SEHNR, CDR2 FQNEAQ (reference sequence). The CDR3 totals 15 residues. CDR3 loop: CASSTETGRVETQYI. The CDR3 DNA sequence: TGTGCCAGCAGCACAGAGACAGGGCGGGTGGAGACCCAGTACATC.

The chain recombines TRBV7-9 with TRBJ1-3; D not certain. The CDR3 runs 15 residues. Germline assignment: CDR1 SEHNR and CDR2 FQNEAQ (reference sequence). Trimming pared 4 bases from V and 0 bases from J, leaving 10 bases between. This CDR3 reads CASSSGRISGNTIYF. For the CDR3, the DNA is TGTGCCAGCAGCTCAGGACGGATCTCTGGAAACACCATATATTTT.

The V gene is TRBV7-3, the J gene TRBJ2-3, with 8 bases identical to TRBD2. The CDR3 runs to 16 residues. V lost 5 bases and J lost 5; bases outside the gene matches: 12. Germline CDR1 SGHTA, CDR2 FQGTGA. CDR3 sequence reads: CASSPHLGGRIDTQYF. The CDR3 DNA follows: TGTGCCAGCAGCCCTCACTTGGGCGGGAGGATAGATACGCAGTATTTT.

This clonotype appeared many times. The chain employs TRBV12-3 or TRBV12-4 and TRBJ2-3; 14 bases fit TRBD2. V was pared by 6 bases and J by 2 bases, with 19 bases of the junction left unmatched. CDR3 size: 21 residues. The CDR3 bases are TGTGCCAGCAGCCCTTTGCCGGGACTAGCGGGAGTGGCGATCAACACAGATACGCAGTATTTT. Translation gives CASSPLPGLAGVAINTDTQYF.

This clonotype was counted ten times or more. J is TRBJ2-3 and V is TRBV4-3, with no clear D. The CDR3 runs to 17 residues. With 3 bases removed from V and 1 base from J, the gap between germline ends came to 17 bases. Germline CDR1 is LGHNA and CDR2 is YSLEER. The CDR3 DNA reads TGCGCCAGCAGCCACTATTTGACCAGCCGGGGCACAGATACGCAGTATTTT. Translation: CASSHYLTSRGTDTQYF.

This clonotype was picked up a small number of times. V and J are TRBV27 and TRBJ2-7; the D gene is possibly TRBD2 (5 bases). V was shortened by 2 bases and J by 2 bases, with 13 bases between the two germline ends. There are 15 residues in the CDR3. The germline gives CDR1 MNHEY, CDR2 SMNVEV (reference sequence). This CDR3 is CASSLGSSSPYEQYF. The CDR3 bases are TGTGCCAGCAGTTTAGGTTCTAGCAGCCCCTACGAGCAGTACTTC.

The DNA of the CDR3 is TGTGCCAGCAGTAAGGAAAGCTGGGGGTCCACTGAAGCTTTCTTT. This encodes CASSKESWGSTEAFF. The J gene is TRBJ1-1, the V gene TRBV2, with D perhaps matching TRBD1 (5 bases). The germline CDR1 and CDR2 sequences are SNHLY and FYNNEI. This CDR3 is built from 15 residues. Trimming left V 5 bases short and J 4 bases short, with 17 bases between.

This clonotype has ten or more counts. CDR3 amino acids: CSVEAGPYEQYF. CDR3 sequence (DNA): TGCAGCGTTGAAGCGGGTCCCTACGAGCAGTACTTC. The rearrangement uses TRBV29-1 and TRBJ2-7; D uncertain. CDR1 and CDR2 (germline): SQVTM, ANQGSEA. This CDR3 has 12 residues. Trimming left V 1 base short and J 2 bases short, with 6 bases between.

V and J are TRBV12-3 or TRBV12-4 and TRBJ1-5; possibly TRBD1 for D (6 bases). The V end lost 5 bases, the J end lost 8 bases, and 22 bases lay between the germline ends. The CDR3 contains 16 residues. The CDR3: CASSEFGTTWEKPQHF. CDR3 DNA: TGTGCCAGCAGTGAATTCGGGACAACGTGGGAAAAGCCCCAGCATTTT.

V usage is TRBV7-9 and J usage is TRBJ2-3; D call uncertain. Trimming cost V 4 bases and J 2 bases, with 10 bases left between them. This CDR3 spans 14 amino acids. The V gene's germline CDR1 is SEHNR and CDR2 FQNEAQ (reference sequence). CDR3 bases: TGTGCCAGCAGCTCCAGACTCGACACAGATACGCAGTATTTT. Protein: CASSSRLDTDTQYF.

The chain is built from TRBV15 and TRBJ2-7; 10 nucleotides agree with TRBD1. Germline loops: CDR1 LNHNV, CDR2 YYDKDF (reference sequence). CDR3 length: 17 residues. Trimming at V came to 0 bases and at J to 2 bases, leaving 7 bases not matched to a gene. The chain's CDR3 is CATSREGQGGGTYEQYF. The CDR3 nucleotides are TGTGCCACCAGCAGAGAAGGACAGGGGGGAGGTACCTACGAGCAGTACTTC. The whole variable domain, remainder taken from reference TRBV15 and TRBJ2-7, is DAMVIQNPRYQVTQFGKPVTLSCSQTLNHNVMYWYQQKSSQAPKLLFHYYDKDFNNEADTPDNFQSRRPNTSFCFLDIRSPGLGDTAMYLCATSREGQGGGTYEQYFGPGTRLTVT.

V gene TRBV13 combines with J gene TRBJ1-1, with a possible D match to TRBD1 (6 bases). The CDR3 runs 14 residues. The germline gives CDR1 PRHDT, CDR2 FYEKMQ (reference sequence). Trimming shortened V by 3 bases and J by 5 bases, and 13 bases separated the two germline ends. CDR3 region: CASSFITGNTEAFF. For the CDR3, the DNA is TGTGCCAGCAGCTTCATCACAGGGAATACTGAAGCTTTCTTT.

This clonotype came up a few times. The CDR3 here is CASRSRDGYEQYF. CDR3 coding DNA: TGTGCCAGCAGGAGCCGGGACGGCTACGAGCAGTACTTC. This sequence joins TRBV27 and TRBJ2-7, with D perhaps TRBD1 or TRBD2 (5 bases each). V was clipped by 6 bases and J by 3 bases, with 12 bases between them. CDR3 length equals 13 residues. The germline V gene has CDR1 MNHEY and CDR2 SMNVEV (reference sequence).